The 7 T cell receptor beta chains given below trace back to one sample, sequenced in a study of cytomegalovirus exposure and HLA in healthy donors. The primer mix had 60 Vbeta and 13 Jbeta primers. Clones were read by immunoSEQ multiplex PCR, and TCRdb kept only the in-frame ones, dropping some. The table has 110,000 to 150,000 clones, roughly two thirds seen once. The sample consisted of PBMCs. The receptor set was obtained from a woman aged 40 to 55 in good health and CMV-seronegative.

This clone has more than one count but fewer than ten. The chain combines TRBV4-3 with TRBJ1-1; 7 bases fit TRBD1. Unmatched junction bases numbered 1, after V lost 0 bases and J lost 6 bases. This CDR3 has 13 amino acids. Germline V gene data show CDR1 as LGHNA and CDR2 as YSLEER. In DNA, the CDR3 is TGCGCCAGCAGCCAAGAGGGGACAGCTGAAGCTTTCTTT. Its protein product is CASSQEGTAEAFF.

J is TRBJ2-1 and V is TRBV4-1; D might be TRBD1 (5 bases). CDR3 length: 14 amino acids. Germline-derived CDR1 and CDR2 are MGHRA and YSYEKL. The V end was cut by 1 base, the J end by 14 bases, with 18 bases between. The chain's CDR3 is CASSQVVSDKLEFF. CDR3 nucleotide sequence: TGCGCCAGCAGCCAAGTAGTTTCGGACAAGTTGGAGTTCTTC.

The V call is TRBV2, the J call TRBJ1-1, with a tentative D call TRBD1 (5 bases). The germline gives CDR1 SNHLY, CDR2 FYNNEI. CDR3 size: 16 residues. Deletions cut 7 bases from V and 5 bases from J, with 23 bases between. CDR3 sequence: CASIEARVGIETEAFF. The CDR3 DNA follows: TGTGCCAGCATTGAGGCCAGGGTGGGAATTGAGACTGAAGCTTTCTTT.

V and J are TRBV6-6 and TRBJ2-1, with D maybe TRBD1 (6 bases). Deletions cut 5 bases from V and 6 bases from J, with 17 bases between. The germline gives CDR1 MNHNY, CDR2 SVGAGI (reference sequence). This CDR3 comprises 15 residues. CDR3 DNA sequence: TGTGCCAGCAGTCGCTCCGGGACAAGTGGCAATGAGCAGTTCTTC. Its translation: CASSRSGTSGNEQFF.

The chain links TRBV7-8 to TRBJ2-7; 8 positions agree with TRBD1. J lost 0 bases, V lost 5 bases, and 6 bases had no gene match. This CDR3 has 15 residues. Per the germline V gene, CDR1 is SGHVS and CDR2 is FQNEAQ. The CDR3 DNA follows: TGTGCCAGCAGCCCCCGGACAGGGAGCTCCTACGAGCAGTACGTC. As protein: CASSPRTGSSYEQYV.

The chain carries TRBV6-1 and TRBJ1-5; perhaps TRBD1 as D (5 bases). V was pared by 5 bases and J by 3 bases, with 8 bases between. The CDR3 sequence is 13 residues long. Germline V gene sequence: CDR1 MNHNS, CDR2 SASEGT. The CDR3, as DNA: TGTGCCAGCAGTTCAGGGCTCAATCAGCCCCAGCATTTT. This encodes CASSSGLNQPQHF.

The genes are TRBV6-1 and TRBJ2-5; 8 bases are a match to TRBD2. The better agreement between TRBJ2-7 and the DNA end casts doubt on the J call. The V gene's germline CDR1 is MNHNS and CDR2 SASEGT. CDR3 length: 15 residues. As DNA, the CDR3 is TGTGCCAGCAGTGACTCCACGGGGGGGCCTTACGAGCAGTACTTC. It is translated as CASSDSTGGPYEQYF.